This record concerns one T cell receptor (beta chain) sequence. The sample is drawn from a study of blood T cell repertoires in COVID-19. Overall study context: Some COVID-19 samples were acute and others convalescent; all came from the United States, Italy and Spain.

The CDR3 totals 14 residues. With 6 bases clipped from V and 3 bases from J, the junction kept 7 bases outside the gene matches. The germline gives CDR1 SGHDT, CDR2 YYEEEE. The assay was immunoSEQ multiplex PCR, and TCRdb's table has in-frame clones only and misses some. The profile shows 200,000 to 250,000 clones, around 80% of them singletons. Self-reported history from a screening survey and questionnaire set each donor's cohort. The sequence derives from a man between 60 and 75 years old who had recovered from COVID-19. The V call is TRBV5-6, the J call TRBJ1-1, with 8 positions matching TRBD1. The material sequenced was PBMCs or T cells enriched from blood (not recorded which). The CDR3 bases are TGTGCCAGCACCCTCCCAGGGGGCTACACTGAAGCTTTCTTT. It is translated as CASTLPGGYTEAFF.